A selection of T cell receptor beta chains follows, all from one sample in a study of cytomegalovirus exposure and HLA in healthy donors. Repertoires were generated with immunoSEQ multiplex PCR, while TCRdb's copy carries only in-frame clones and drops some. The sample lists 140,000 to 150,000 clones; roughly 70% were seen once. Sequencing was done on a sample of PBMCs. The receptors were sampled from a woman aged 55-69 years in good health and CMV-seropositive. Both conserved end residues are part of each CDR3. D genes are given only for firm matches. Size values are once, few and many counts, or a class for expanded clones, and some rows have none.

cdr3_aa: CASRPGTSGNQETQYF
cdr3_nt: TGTGCCAGCAGACCTGGGACTAGCGGGAATCAAGAGACCCAGTACTTC
d_call: TRBD2
v_call: TRBV5-4
clone_size: NA
j_call: TRBJ2-5
cdr3_length: 16

cdr3_aa: CASSPGPDRVRGYTF
cdr3_nt: TGTGCCAGCAGCCCCGGGCCGGACAGGGTACGCGGCTACACCTTC
d_call: TRBD1
v_call: TRBV5-8
clone_size: many
j_call: TRBJ1-2
cdr3_length: 15

cdr3_aa: CASSWGQGAYNEQFF
cdr3_nt: TGTGCCAGCAGCTGGGGGCAGGGGGCCTACAATGAGCAGTTCTTC
d_call: TRBD1
v_call: TRBV7-2
clone_size: NA
j_call: TRBJ2-1
cdr3_length: 15

cdr3_aa: CASSLGGTGPYYGYTF
cdr3_nt: TGTGCCAGCAGCTTAGGCGGGACAGGGCCTTACTATGGCTACACCTTC
d_call: TRBD1
v_call: TRBV7-8
clone_size: once
j_call: TRBJ1-2
cdr3_length: 16

cdr3_aa: CASSLGYLGTGSDNEQFF
cdr3_nt: TGCGCCAGCAGCTTAGGGTATTTAGGGACAGGGAGCGACAATGAGCAGTTCTTC
d_call: TRBD1
v_call: TRBV5-1
clone_size: NA
j_call: TRBJ2-1
cdr3_length: 18

cdr3_aa: CASSLFGRVAYEQYF
cdr3_nt: TGTGCCAGCAGTTTATTCGGGAGGGTCGCCTACGAGCAGTACTTC
d_call: TRBD2
v_call: TRBV27
clone_size: NA
j_call: TRBJ2-7
cdr3_length: 15

cdr3_aa: CASSREGGNQPQHF
cdr3_nt: TGCGCCAGCAGCCGAGAAGGAGGCAATCAGCCCCAGCATTTT
d_call: NA
v_call: TRBV5-1
clone_size: NA
j_call: TRBJ1-5
cdr3_length: 14

cdr3_aa: CATLGQGGTEAFF
cdr3_nt: TGTGCCACCCTGGGGCAGGGAGGAACTGAAGCTTTCTTT
d_call: NA
v_call: TRBV28
clone_size: NA
j_call: TRBJ1-1
cdr3_length: 13

cdr3_aa: CASSLGSGYEQYF
cdr3_nt: TGTGCCAGCAGCTTGGGGAGCGGCTACGAGCAGTACTTC
d_call: NA
v_call: TRBV5-8
clone_size: NA
j_call: TRBJ2-7
cdr3_length: 13

cdr3_aa: CASSPGAGASYEQYF
cdr3_nt: TGTGCCAGCAGCCCCGGGGCGGGAGCCTCCTACGAGCAGTACTTC
d_call: TRBD2
v_call: TRBV7-9
clone_size: NA
j_call: TRBJ2-7
cdr3_length: 15

cdr3_aa: CASIPSRGMGGDEQYF
cdr3_nt: TGTGCCAGCATACCCTCGCGCGGGATGGGGGGTGACGAGCAGTACTTC
d_call: NA
v_call: TRBV28
clone_size: NA
j_call: TRBJ2-7
cdr3_length: 16

cdr3_aa: CASSSGQGSNEQFF
cdr3_nt: TGCGCCAGCAGCTCGGGACAGGGGAGTAATGAGCAGTTCTTC
d_call: TRBD1
v_call: TRBV5-1
clone_size: NA
j_call: TRBJ2-1
cdr3_length: 14

cdr3_aa: CASSSNTGFHGYTF
cdr3_nt: TGTGCCAGCAGCTCGAATACAGGGTTTCATGGCTACACCTTC
d_call: NA
v_call: TRBV7-9
clone_size: NA
j_call: TRBJ1-2
cdr3_length: 14

cdr3_aa: CASSPRQGTEAFF
cdr3_nt: TGTGCCAGCAGTCCGCGACAGGGCACTGAAGCTTTCTTT
d_call: TRBD1
v_call: TRBV27
clone_size: NA
j_call: TRBJ1-1
cdr3_length: 13

cdr3_aa: CASSVDLRREQYF
cdr3_nt: TGTGCCAGCAGCGTAGACTTGCGGAGGGAGCAGTACTTC
d_call: NA
v_call: TRBV9
clone_size: NA
j_call: TRBJ2-7
cdr3_length: 13

cdr3_aa: CASSLRTGGIYEQYF
cdr3_nt: TGTGCCAGCAGTTTACGGACAGGGGGCATTTACGAGCAGTACTTC
d_call: TRBD1
v_call: TRBV6-6
clone_size: NA
j_call: TRBJ2-7
cdr3_length: 15

cdr3_aa: CASSPGTGELETQYF
cdr3_nt: TGTGCCAGCAGCCCTGGGACAGGGGAGTTAGAGACCCAGTACTTC
d_call: TRBD1
v_call: TRBV7-8
clone_size: NA
j_call: TRBJ2-5
cdr3_length: 15

cdr3_aa: CASSLRQGQETQYF
cdr3_nt: TGCGCCAGCAGCTTACGACAGGGCCAAGAGACCCAGTACTTC
d_call: TRBD1
v_call: TRBV5-1
clone_size: NA
j_call: TRBJ2-5
cdr3_length: 14

cdr3_aa: CASRQPDGTEAFF
cdr3_nt: TGTGCCAGCAGACAGCCTGATGGCACTGAAGCTTTCTTT
d_call: NA
v_call: TRBV6-5
clone_size: NA
j_call: TRBJ1-1
cdr3_length: 13

cdr3_aa: CASSGDRGSSDTQYF
cdr3_nt: TGTGCCAGCAGCGGGGACAGGGGGAGCTCAGATACGCAGTATTTT
d_call: TRBD1
v_call: TRBV9
clone_size: NA
j_call: TRBJ2-3
cdr3_length: 15

cdr3_aa: CASSYFYGGSNYGYTF
cdr3_nt: TGTGCCAGCAGTTACTTTTATGGAGGGTCTAACTATGGCTACACCTTC
d_call: NA
v_call: TRBV6-5
clone_size: NA
j_call: TRBJ1-2
cdr3_length: 16

cdr3_aa: CASSINRVSPLHF
cdr3_nt: TGTGCCAGCAGTATAAACCGGGTTTCACCCCTCCACTTT
d_call: NA
v_call: TRBV7-3
clone_size: NA
j_call: TRBJ1-6
cdr3_length: 13

cdr3_aa: CASSSGSQETQYF
cdr3_nt: TGCGCCAGCAGCTCCGGGTCCCAAGAGACCCAGTACTTC
d_call: NA
v_call: TRBV5-1
clone_size: NA
j_call: TRBJ2-5
cdr3_length: 13

cdr3_aa: CASTRGQYNEQFF
cdr3_nt: TGTGCCAGCACTAGGGGACAGTACAATGAGCAGTTCTTC
d_call: TRBD1
v_call: TRBV6-5
clone_size: NA
j_call: TRBJ2-1
cdr3_length: 13

cdr3_aa: CASSLAPGVGNTIYF
cdr3_nt: TGTGCCAGCAGCTTAGCTCCCGGGGTCGGAAACACCATATATTTT
d_call: NA
v_call: TRBV7-6
clone_size: NA
j_call: TRBJ1-3
cdr3_length: 15

cdr3_aa: CASSPGQGVVETQYF
cdr3_nt: TGCGCCAGCAGCCCAGGACAGGGGGTTGTGGAGACCCAGTACTTC
d_call: TRBD1
v_call: TRBV5-1
clone_size: NA
j_call: TRBJ2-5
cdr3_length: 15

cdr3_aa: CAGRTGPNYGYTF
cdr3_nt: TGTGCCGGAAGGACAGGACCTAACTATGGCTACACCTTC
d_call: TRBD1
v_call: TRBV2
clone_size: NA
j_call: TRBJ1-2
cdr3_length: 13

cdr3_aa: CASKQGDEKLFF
cdr3_nt: TGTGCCAGCAAACAGGGGGATGAAAAACTGTTTTTT
d_call: TRBD1
v_call: TRBV6-1
clone_size: few
j_call: TRBJ1-4
cdr3_length: 12

cdr3_aa: CASSPGDGGPYEQYF
cdr3_nt: TGTGCCAGCAGCCCTGGTGACGGGGGTCCCTACGAGCAGTACTTC
d_call: NA
v_call: TRBV11-3
clone_size: NA
j_call: TRBJ2-7
cdr3_length: 15

cdr3_aa: CASSLSPLGANTEAFF
cdr3_nt: TGTGCCAGCAGTTTATCCCCCCTTGGAGCGAACACTGAAGCTTTCTTT
d_call: NA
v_call: TRBV28
clone_size: NA
j_call: TRBJ1-1
cdr3_length: 16

cdr3_aa: CASSLAGYNEQFF
cdr3_nt: TGTGCCAGCAGCTTAGCGGGGTACAATGAGCAGTTCTTC
d_call: NA
v_call: TRBV11-3
clone_size: NA
j_call: TRBJ2-1
cdr3_length: 13

cdr3_aa: CASSPRGSGANVLTF
cdr3_nt: TGTGCCAGCAGCCCCCGAGGCTCTGGGGCCAACGTCCTGACTTTC
d_call: NA
v_call: TRBV11-2
clone_size: NA
j_call: TRBJ2-6
cdr3_length: 15

cdr3_aa: CASSDLGRGEAFF
cdr3_nt: TGTGCCAGCAGTGACCTTGGCCGGGGTGAAGCTTTCTTT
d_call: NA
v_call: TRBV6-1
clone_size: NA
j_call: TRBJ1-1
cdr3_length: 13

cdr3_aa: CASRRTGGLSNQPQHF
cdr3_nt: TGTGCCAGCAGAAGGACAGGGGGCTTGAGCAATCAGCCCCAGCATTTT
d_call: TRBD1
v_call: TRBV2
clone_size: NA
j_call: TRBJ1-5
cdr3_length: 16

cdr3_aa: CASSLAGGVWDTEAFF
cdr3_nt: TGCGCCAGCAGCTTGGCCGGGGGGGTTTGGGACACTGAAGCTTTCTTT
d_call: NA
v_call: TRBV5-1
clone_size: NA
j_call: TRBJ1-1
cdr3_length: 16

cdr3_aa: CASSYGSGLETQYF
cdr3_nt: TGTGCCAGCAGTTACGGCTCAGGGTTGGAGACCCAGTACTTC
d_call: NA
v_call: TRBV6-6
clone_size: NA
j_call: TRBJ2-5
cdr3_length: 14

cdr3_aa: CACKGVGTDTQYF
cdr3_nt: TGTGCCTGCAAAGGGGTTGGGACAGATACGCAGTATTTT
d_call: NA
v_call: TRBV30
clone_size: NA
j_call: TRBJ2-3
cdr3_length: 13

cdr3_aa: CASTGQEYYGYTF
cdr3_nt: TGTGCCAGCACCGGACAGGAATACTATGGCTACACCTTC
d_call: TRBD1
v_call: TRBV2
clone_size: NA
j_call: TRBJ1-2
cdr3_length: 13

cdr3_aa: CASSTTGEGTQYF
cdr3_nt: TGTGCCAGCAGTACCACGGGAGAGGGGACCCAGTACTTC
d_call: NA
v_call: TRBV6-5
clone_size: few
j_call: TRBJ2-5
cdr3_length: 13

cdr3_aa: CASSQGAANYGYTF
cdr3_nt: TGTGCCTCCTCTCAGGGCGCAGCTAACTATGGCTACACCTTC
d_call: NA
v_call: TRBV30
clone_size: once
j_call: TRBJ1-2
cdr3_length: 14

cdr3_aa: CASSLEGGTYEQYF
cdr3_nt: TGCGCCAGCAGCTTGGAGGGCGGGACCTACGAGCAGTACTTC
d_call: NA
v_call: TRBV5-1
clone_size: NA
j_call: TRBJ2-7
cdr3_length: 14

cdr3_aa: CASSAEGARSTEAFF
cdr3_nt: TGTGCCAGCAGTGCCGAGGGGGCGCGAAGCACTGAAGCTTTCTTT
d_call: TRBD1
v_call: TRBV27
clone_size: NA
j_call: TRBJ1-1
cdr3_length: 15